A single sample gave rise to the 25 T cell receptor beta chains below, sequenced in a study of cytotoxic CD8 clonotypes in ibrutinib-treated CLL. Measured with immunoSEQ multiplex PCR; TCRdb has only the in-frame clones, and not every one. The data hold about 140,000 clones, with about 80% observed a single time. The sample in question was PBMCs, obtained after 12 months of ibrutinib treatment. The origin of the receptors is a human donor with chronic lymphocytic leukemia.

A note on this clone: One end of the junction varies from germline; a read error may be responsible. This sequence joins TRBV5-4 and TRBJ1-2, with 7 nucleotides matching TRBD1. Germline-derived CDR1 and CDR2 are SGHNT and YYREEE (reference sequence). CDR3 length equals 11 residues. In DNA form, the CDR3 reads TGTGCCAGCAAAAGACAGGGTGAACTCCACTTC. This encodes CASKRQGELHF.

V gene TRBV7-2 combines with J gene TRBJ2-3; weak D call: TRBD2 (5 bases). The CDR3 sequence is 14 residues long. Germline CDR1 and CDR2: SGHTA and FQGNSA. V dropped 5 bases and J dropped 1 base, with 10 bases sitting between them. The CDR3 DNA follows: TGTGCCAGCAGCCCAGGACTGGGCACAGATACGCAGTATTTT. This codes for CASSPGLGTDTQYF.

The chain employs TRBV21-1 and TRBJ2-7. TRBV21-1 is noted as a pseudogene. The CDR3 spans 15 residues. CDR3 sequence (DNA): TGTGCCAGCAGCACCTGGACCGCCAAAGGCTACGAGCAGTACTTC. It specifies CASSTWTAKGYEQYF.

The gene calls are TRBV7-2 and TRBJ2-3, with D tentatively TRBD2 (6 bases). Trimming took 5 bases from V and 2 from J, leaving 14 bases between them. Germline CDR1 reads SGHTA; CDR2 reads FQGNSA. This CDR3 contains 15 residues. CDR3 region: CASSRAWRDTDTQYF. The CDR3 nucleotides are TGTGCCAGCAGCCGGGCCTGGCGGGACACAGATACGCAGTATTTT. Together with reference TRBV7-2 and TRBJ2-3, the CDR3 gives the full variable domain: GAGVSQSPSNKVTEKGKDVELRCDPISGHTALYWYRQSLGQGLEFLIYFQGNSAPDKSGLPSDRFSAERTGGSVSTLTIQRTQQEDSAVYLCASSRAWRDTDTQYFGPGTRLTVL.

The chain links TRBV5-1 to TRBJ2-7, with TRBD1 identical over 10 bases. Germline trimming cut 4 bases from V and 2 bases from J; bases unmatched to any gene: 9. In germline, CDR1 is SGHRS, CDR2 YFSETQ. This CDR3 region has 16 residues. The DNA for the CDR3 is TGCGCCAGCAGCCCCGTCCGGGACAGGGGACCCTACGAGCAGTACTTC. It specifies CASSPVRDRGPYEQYF.

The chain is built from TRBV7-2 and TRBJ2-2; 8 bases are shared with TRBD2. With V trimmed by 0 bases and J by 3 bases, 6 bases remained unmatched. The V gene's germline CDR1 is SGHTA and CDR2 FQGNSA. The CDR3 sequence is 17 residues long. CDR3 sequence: CASSLAVTSDYTGELFF. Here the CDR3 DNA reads TGTGCCAGCAGCTTAGCCGTGACTAGCGACTACACCGGGGAGCTGTTTTTT. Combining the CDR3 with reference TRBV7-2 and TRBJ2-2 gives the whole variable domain GAGVSQSPSNKVTEKGKDVELRCDPISGHTALYWYRQSLGQGLEFLIYFQGNSAPDKSGLPSDRFSAERTGGSVSTLTIQRTQQEDSAVYLCASSLAVTSDYTGELFFGEGSRLTVL.

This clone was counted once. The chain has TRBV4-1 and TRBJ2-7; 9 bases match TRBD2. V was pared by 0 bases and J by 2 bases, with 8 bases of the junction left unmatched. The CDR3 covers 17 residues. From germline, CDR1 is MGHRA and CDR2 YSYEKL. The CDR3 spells CASSQDPGAGGPYEQYF. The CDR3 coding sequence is TGCGCCAGCAGCCAAGATCCGGGGGCGGGAGGGCCCTACGAGCAGTACTTC.

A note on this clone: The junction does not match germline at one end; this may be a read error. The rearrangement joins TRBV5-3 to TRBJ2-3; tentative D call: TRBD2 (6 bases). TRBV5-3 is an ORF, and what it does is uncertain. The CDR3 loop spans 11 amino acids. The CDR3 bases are TGTGCCAGAACCCCTGGTTGCGGGATGAATTTT. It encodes CARTPGCGMNF.

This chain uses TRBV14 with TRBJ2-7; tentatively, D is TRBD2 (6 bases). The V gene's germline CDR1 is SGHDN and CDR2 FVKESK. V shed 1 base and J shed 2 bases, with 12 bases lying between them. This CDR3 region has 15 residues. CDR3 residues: CASSQVYGGPYEQYF. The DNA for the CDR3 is TGTGCCAGCAGCCAAGTCTACGGGGGTCCCTACGAGCAGTACTTC.

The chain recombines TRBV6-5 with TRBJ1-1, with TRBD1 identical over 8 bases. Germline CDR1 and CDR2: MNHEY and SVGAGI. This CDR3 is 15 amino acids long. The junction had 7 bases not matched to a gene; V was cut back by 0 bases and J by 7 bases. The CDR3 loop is CASSYSTGARGEAFF. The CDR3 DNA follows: TGTGCCAGCAGTTACTCGACAGGGGCTCGCGGTGAAGCTTTCTTT.

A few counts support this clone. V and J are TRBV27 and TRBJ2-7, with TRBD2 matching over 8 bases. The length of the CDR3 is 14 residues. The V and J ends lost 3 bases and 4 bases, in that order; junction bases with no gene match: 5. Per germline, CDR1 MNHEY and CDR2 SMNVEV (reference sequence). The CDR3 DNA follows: TGTGCCAGCAGTTTCCAGCGGGAGTTGTACGAGCAGTACTTC. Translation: CASSFQRELYEQYF.

The CDR3 DNA follows: TGTGCCTGGAGTGAAGAAAGCTCCTATAATTCACCCCTCCACTTT. This encodes CAWSEESSYNSPLHF. V is TRBV30 and J is TRBJ1-6; no clear D. This CDR3 region has 15 residues. CDR1 and CDR2 from the germline V gene are GTSNPN and SVGIG (reference sequence). V was cut by 1 base and J by 0 bases, with 7 bases left in between.

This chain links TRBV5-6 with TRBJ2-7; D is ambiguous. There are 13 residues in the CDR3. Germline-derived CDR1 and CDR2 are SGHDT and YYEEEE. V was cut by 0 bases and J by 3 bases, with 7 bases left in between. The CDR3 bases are TGTGCCAGCAGCTTGGTGGCAGGCTACGAGCAGTACTTC. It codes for CASSLVAGYEQYF.

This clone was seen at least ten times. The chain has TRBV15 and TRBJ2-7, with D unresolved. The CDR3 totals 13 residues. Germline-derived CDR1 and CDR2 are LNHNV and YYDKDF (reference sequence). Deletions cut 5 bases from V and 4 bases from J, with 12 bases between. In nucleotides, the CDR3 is TGTGCCACCAGCCAGCCAGACCGATACGAGCAGTACTTC. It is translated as CATSQPDRYEQYF.

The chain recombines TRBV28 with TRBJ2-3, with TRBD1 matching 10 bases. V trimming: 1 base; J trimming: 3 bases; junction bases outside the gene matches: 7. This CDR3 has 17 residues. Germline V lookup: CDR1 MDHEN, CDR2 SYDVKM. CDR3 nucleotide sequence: TGTGCCAGCAGTTTATCCTACTGGGACAGGGGTACAGATACGCAGTATTTT. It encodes CASSLSYWDRGTDTQYF. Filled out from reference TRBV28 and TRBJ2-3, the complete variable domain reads DVKVTQSSRYLVKRTGEKVFLECVQDMDHENMFWYRQDPGLGLRLIYFSYDVKMKEKGDIPEGYSVSREKKERFSLILESASTNQTSMYLCASSLSYWDRGTDTQYFGPGTRLTVL.

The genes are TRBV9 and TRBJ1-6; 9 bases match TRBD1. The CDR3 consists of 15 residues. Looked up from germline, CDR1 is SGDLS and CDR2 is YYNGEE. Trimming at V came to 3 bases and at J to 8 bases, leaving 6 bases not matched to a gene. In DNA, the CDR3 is TGTGCCAGCAGCGGAACAGGGGGCTCATATTCACCCCTCCACTTT. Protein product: CASSGTGGSYSPLHF.

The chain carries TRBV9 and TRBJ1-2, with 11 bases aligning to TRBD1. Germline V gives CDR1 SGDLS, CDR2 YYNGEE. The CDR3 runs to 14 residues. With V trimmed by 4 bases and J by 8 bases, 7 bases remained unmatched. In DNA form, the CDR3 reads TGTGCCAGCAGCACACTAGGACAGGGGGCCGGCTACACCTTC. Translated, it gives CASSTLGQGAGYTF.

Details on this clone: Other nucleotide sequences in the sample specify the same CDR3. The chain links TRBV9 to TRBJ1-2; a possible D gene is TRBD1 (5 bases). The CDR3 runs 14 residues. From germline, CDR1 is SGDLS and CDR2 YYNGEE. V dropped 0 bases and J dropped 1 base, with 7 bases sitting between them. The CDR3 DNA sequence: TGTGCCAGCAGCGTAGCGCAGGGTAACTATGGCTACACCTTC. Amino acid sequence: CASSVAQGNYGYTF. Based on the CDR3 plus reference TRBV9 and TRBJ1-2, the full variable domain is DSGVTQTPKHLITATGQRVTLRCSPRSGDLSVYWYQQSLDQGLQFLIQYYNGEERAKGNILERFSAQQFPDLHSELNLSSLELGDSALYFCASSVAQGNYGYTFGSGTRLTVV.

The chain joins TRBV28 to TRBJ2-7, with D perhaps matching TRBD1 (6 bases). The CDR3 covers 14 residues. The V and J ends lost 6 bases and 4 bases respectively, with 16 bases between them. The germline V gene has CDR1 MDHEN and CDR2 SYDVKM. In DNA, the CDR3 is TGTGCCAGCAGGGGGACAAATTATATTTACGAGCAGTACTTC. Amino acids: CASRGTNYIYEQYF.

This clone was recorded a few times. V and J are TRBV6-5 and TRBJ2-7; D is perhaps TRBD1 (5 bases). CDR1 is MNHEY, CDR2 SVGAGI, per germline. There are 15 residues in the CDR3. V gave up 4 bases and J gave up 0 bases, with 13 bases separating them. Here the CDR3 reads CASSWGGESSYEQYF. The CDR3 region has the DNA TGTGCCAGCAGTTGGGGCGGTGAAAGCTCCTACGAGCAGTACTTC.

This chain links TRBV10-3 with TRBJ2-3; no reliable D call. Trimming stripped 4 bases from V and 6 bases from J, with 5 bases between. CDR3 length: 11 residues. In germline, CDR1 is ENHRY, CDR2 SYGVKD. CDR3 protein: CAISVEDTQYF. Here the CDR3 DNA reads TGTGCCATCAGTGTTGAGGATACGCAGTATTTT.

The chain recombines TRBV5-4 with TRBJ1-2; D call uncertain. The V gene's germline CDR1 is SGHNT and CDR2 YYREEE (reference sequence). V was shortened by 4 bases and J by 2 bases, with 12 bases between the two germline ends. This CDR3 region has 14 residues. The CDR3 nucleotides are TGTGCCAGCAGCACGTACTCGGGGAACTATGGCTACACCTTC. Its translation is CASSTYSGNYGYTF.

CDR3 nucleotide sequence: TGCGCCAGCAGCCAAGATGACAGACTTAACACTGAAGCTTTCTTT. Translation: CASSQDDRLNTEAFF. V usage is TRBV4-3 and J usage is TRBJ1-1; perhaps TRBD1 as D (5 bases). V lost 0 bases to trimming and J lost 2 bases, with 10 bases between them. The germline V gene encodes CDR1 LGHNA and CDR2 YSLEER. This CDR3 is built from 15 residues.

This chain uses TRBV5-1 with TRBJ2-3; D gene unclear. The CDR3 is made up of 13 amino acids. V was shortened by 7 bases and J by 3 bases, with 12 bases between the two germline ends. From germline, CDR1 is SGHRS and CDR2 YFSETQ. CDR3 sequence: CASFKTGTDTQYF. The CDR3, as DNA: TGCGCCAGCTTCAAAACTGGGACAGATACGCAGTATTTT.

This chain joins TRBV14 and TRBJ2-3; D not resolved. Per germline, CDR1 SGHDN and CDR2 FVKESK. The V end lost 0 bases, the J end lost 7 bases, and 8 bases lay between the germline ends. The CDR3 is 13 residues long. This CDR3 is CASSQDNANTQYF. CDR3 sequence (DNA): TGTGCCAGCAGCCAAGATAACGCGAATACGCAGTATTTT.